This T cell receptor beta chain comes out of a study of read filtering for tumor transcriptome and immune sequencing. Study-wide findings and caveats: Single-read clonotypes: about 81.9% of IR-seq clonotypes (around 3.5% of reads), 74.6% of RNA-seq clonotypes (under 50% of reads).

This clonotype was detected ten times or more. The antigen remains unidentified. The CDR3 totals 13 residues. With 6 bases clipped from V and 9 bases from J, the junction kept 7 bases outside the gene matches. Germline values: CDR1 SGHTA, CDR2 FQGTGA. This library used approximately 370 ng RNA and molecular barcoded adaptors spanning alpha/delta and beta/gamma chains. TCRdb passed the reads through MiXCR, listing each CDR3 protein once. The data show about 39,000 distinct CDR3 sequences, 14% seen once. The sequence was obtained from a donor older than 35 with multiple myeloma. The chain employs TRBV7-3 and TRBJ2-4; 8 nucleotides agree with TRBD1. Sequencing used a population of CD138-negative cells sorted from bone marrow. In DNA form, the CDR3 reads TGTGCCAGCAGTCCTGGACAGGGAGGCATTCAGTACTTC. Protein product: CASSPGQGGIQYF.